What follows is one T cell receptor beta chain and its context. The antigen this receptor binds is unknown. Within one base of it there is no much larger clone, and no base qualities were kept. The CDR3 regions of human TCRbeta chains were subjected to immunosequencing. The study's processing was this. TCRs in the repertoires were matched against a reference library of SARS-CoV-2-specific TCRs that had been generated with the MIRA antigen-specificity platform. Breadth meant the fraction of unique TCRs that were SARS-CoV-2-associated, whereas depth meant the fraction of total T cells that were SARS-CoV-2-associated. Each spike-specific TCR was assigned to its reactive spike region and to a CD4 or CD8 class using the MIRA data. Log10-transformed breadth and depth values were compared by one-way ANOVA with Sidak's multiple comparisons tests. The immuneACCESS repertoire file appears here via TCRdb, limited to in-frame rearrangements. These files lack a portion of the clones; in checked studies, under half of the deficit traces to unresolved V genes, and the cause of the others is not known. V, J and clone size reflect that table, while D and trimming were determined from the DNA. The sample records 90,000 to 130,000 clones, about 85% of which are singletons. Of the sample, more than 1.5% is held by the ten largest clones.

Taken from the germline V gene, the CDR1 and CDR2 loops are MNHEY and SVGAGI. V and J are truncated by 6 bases and 5 bases respectively, leaving an intervening sequence of 10 bases. The CDR3 covers 12 residues, taking in both the cysteine and the phenylalanine. The kept DNA is CDR3 alone, 36 bases in frame from the first base. The data were obtained in a study of T cell responses to AZD1222 COVID-19 vaccine (dated by TCRdb to the early 2020s). In terms of the full investigation: Because spike-specific TCR depth and breadth did not differ between the two schedules, AZD1222 recipients who got a second dose at roughly 4 weeks were pooled with those who got a second dose at roughly 12 weeks. Enrollment into the trials was organized by age into subgroups of 18-55, 56-69 and 70-plus years, and those subgroups contained roughly 150, 30 and 60 TCR-sequenced participants, respectively. A total of 230 to 250 trial participants underwent TCR sequencing, of whom around 200 received two doses of AZD1222 and approximately 25 received two doses of the MenACWY control vaccine. What the study reported, not specific to this receptor: Nearly half of unique spike-specific TCRs reportedly recognized epitopes outside regions mutated in the B.1.351 and B.1.1.7 variants. The 56-69-year group was small, and its depth increase did not reach significance, likely because of low power. Conclusions about previously exposed vaccinees were limited because only six AZD1222 recipients were SARS-CoV-2 seropositive at baseline. A significant rise in spike-specific TCR breadth and depth was observed after two AZD1222 doses relative to day 0 and relative to MenACWY recipients. CD4 TCRs associated with the vaccine covered the entire spike protein, and the dominant responses were in regions 160-218 and 743-854. Because no day 14 peak-response samples were available, the repertoires could be characterized only after the peak T cell response. Most participants were white British and females outnumbered males, and the authors suggested that clonal diversity may have been underestimated.

Read against the paper, the sample's time point label means: baseline before first vaccination. The vaccinee samples were drawn from two UK trials, COV001 and COV002, one of which was a single-blind randomized controlled phase 2/3 trial testing AZD1222 (ChAdOx1 nCoV-19) in healthy adults. For TCRbeta chain sequencing, PBMC samples from trial participants were taken at day 0 and at day 28 after the second dose. The chain uses TRBV6-5 and TRBJ1-2, with the D gene too uncertain to name. The receptor was isolated from an adult in good health. Sequencing used peripheral blood, obtained on day 0 of AZD1222 vaccination. The DNA is TGTGCCAGCAGCGCATTTCGATATGGCTACACCTTC. This encodes CASSAFRYGYTF.